The next 14 T cell receptor beta chains were all read from a single sample in a study of tumor and adjacent non-tumor tissue in lung cancer. Three rounds of nested PCR, following a modified ARM-PCR protocol, produced the TCRbeta library. TCRdb ran MiXCR on the multiplex PCR reads and lists one entry per CDR3 protein. Counted here are about 85,000 distinct CDR3 sequences, around 65% occurring once; the ten biggest clones make up about 15%. RNA was extracted from bulk tissue without any cell sorting. Sequencing was performed on lung tumor tissue. The origin of the receptors is a man in his sixties or seventies with non-small cell lung cancer.

This clonotype was counted between two and nine times. Just one base apart from a much larger clone, this may be a read error. The chain is built from TRBV12-3 or TRBV12-4 and TRBJ2-3, with TRBD2 as a possible D gene (5 bases). The CDR3 covers 14 residues. Trimming pared 10 bases from V and 1 base from J, leaving 15 bases between. The DNA for the CDR3 is TGTGCCAACAGCCAACTTAGCGGCACAGATACGCAGTATTTT. This codes for CANSQLSGTDTQYF.

Worth noting for this clonotype: One end of the junction does not line up with germline, which may come from a read error. The chain joins TRBV7-6 to TRBJ2-5, with D unresolved. CDR3 length: 14 amino acids. CDR1 and CDR2 from the germline V gene are SGHVS and FNYEAQ. This CDR3 reads CASSLGGSQVTQYF. CDR3 sequence (DNA): TGTGCCAGCAGCTTAGGTGGATCCCAAGTGACCCAGTACTTC.

This clonotype was picked up a small number of times. V is TRBV28 and J is TRBJ2-2; 10 nucleotides align to TRBD2. Per germline, CDR1 MDHEN and CDR2 SYDVKM. V was clipped by 10 bases and J by 3 bases; unmatched bases: 11. The CDR3 spans 16 residues. The DNA of the CDR3 is TGTGCCATCACAGCCTCCCTAGCGGGAGACACCGGGGAGCTGTTTTTT. Protein sequence: CAITASLAGDTGELFF.

The genes are TRBV6-1 and TRBJ2-7; 7 nucleotides agree with TRBD2. The CDR3 runs to 14 residues. The V gene's germline CDR1 is MNHNS and CDR2 SASEGT. After removal of 7 bases from V and 4 bases from J, the junction contained 10 bases not matched to a gene. CDR3 nucleotide sequence: TGTGCCAGCAATCGGGACTATACCACTTACGAGCAGTACTTC. Translated: CASNRDYTTYEQYF.

As for this clonotype: One junction end disagrees with the germline gene, perhaps due to a read error. The chain uses TRBV5-5 and TRBJ2-2; 7 positions agree with TRBD1. The CDR3 consists of 14 residues. Germline V CDR1 and CDR2: SGHKS, YYEKEE (reference sequence). The DNA for the CDR3 is TGTGCCAGGAGCTTGATAGGGGGCTACGGGGAGCTGTTTTTT. It encodes CARSLIGGYGELFF.

The chain joins TRBV29-1 to TRBJ1-2, with TRBD1 as a possible D gene (5 bases). V lost 7 bases to trimming and J lost 8 bases, with 20 bases between them. Germline CDR1 SQVTM, CDR2 ANQGSEA. The CDR3 is 13 residues long. The CDR3 is CSASRDDRTGYTF. The CDR3 nucleotides read TGCAGCGCCTCCAGAGATGACAGAACAGGCTACACCTTC.

A note on this clonotype: A much larger clone differs by one base, so this may be a read error. The rearrangement joins TRBV29-1 to TRBJ2-7, with D possibly being TRBD1 (6 bases). Germline lookup yields CDR1 SQVTM and CDR2 ANQGSEA. The CDR3 sequence is 11 residues long. CDR3 nucleotide sequence: TGCTGCGTGGACAGAGGCTACGAGCAGTACTTC. It is translated as CCVDRGYEQYF.

In its sample, this clonotype was seen a few times. The final CDR3 position lacks the conserved phenylalanine or tryptophan, pointing to a likely read error. The chain recombines TRBV6-2 or TRBV6-3 with TRBJ2-5; D is unresolved. The CDR3 spans 13 residues. Germline V lookup: CDR1 MNHEY, CDR2 SVGEGT. CDR3 sequence reads: CASSYLRQETQYL. In nucleotides, the CDR3 is TGTGCCAGCAGCTACTTGCGCCAAGAGACCCAGTACCTC.

This clonotype was counted at least ten times. The rearrangement joins TRBV20-1 to TRBJ2-3; 12 bases align to TRBD2. This CDR3 is built from 15 residues. Germline trimming cut 2 bases from V and 3 bases from J; bases unmatched to any gene: 3. Germline V gene lookup returns CDR1 DFQATT and CDR2 SNEGSKA (reference sequence). As DNA, the CDR3 is TGCAGTGCTAGATCACTAGCGGGAGGAACAGATACGCAGTATTTT. This codes for CSARSLAGGTDTQYF.

As concerns this clonotype: This CDR3 is missing its conserved last phenylalanine or tryptophan, likely due to a read error. The chain has TRBV11-2 and TRBJ2-7; weak D call: TRBD1 (5 bases). Germline V gene data show CDR1 as SGHAT and CDR2 as FQNNGV. The CDR3 runs 13 residues. CDR3 in amino acids: CANSLDPGYEQYL. In DNA form, the CDR3 reads TGTGCTAACAGCTTAGATCCAGGGTACGAGCAGTACTTA.

About this clonotype itself: This clone may be a read error of a much larger clone one base away. The CDR3 is CASSLNSREGIQYF. CDR3 in DNA: TGTGCCAGCAGCTTAAATTCCCGCGAGGGCATTCAGTACTTC. V gene TRBV12-3 or TRBV12-4 combines with J gene TRBJ2-4; D might be TRBD2 (5 bases). Trimming took off 6 bases at V and 9 bases at J, with 18 bases between the two ends. This CDR3 has 14 residues.

The chain couples TRBV5-1 to TRBJ2-7; D remains unclear. Looked up from germline, CDR1 is SGHRS and CDR2 is YFSETQ. Trimming left V 0 bases short and J 7 bases short, with 17 bases between. This CDR3 spans 15 amino acids. This CDR3 is CASSLAIASLGEQYF. CDR3 coding DNA: TGCGCCAGCAGCTTGGCCATAGCTTCCCTCGGGGAGCAGTACTTC.

This clonotype was seen only a few times. One base away lies a much larger clone, so this may be a sequencing read error. The chain recombines TRBV10-1 with TRBJ2-7, with no clear D. The CDR3 extends over 13 amino acids. Germline V gene data show CDR1 as WNHNN and CDR2 as SYGVQD (reference sequence). CDR3 loop: CASSESGSYEPYF. DNA of the CDR3: TGCGCCAGCAGTGAGTCAGGCTCCTACGAGCCGTACTTC.

For this clonotype: This may stem from a read error, because a much larger clone lies one nucleotide away. The V and J genes are TRBV5-6 and TRBJ2-3; TRBD2 matches 10 bases. Germline values: CDR1 SGHDT, CDR2 YYEEEE. V trimming: 4 bases; J trimming: 5 bases; junction bases outside the gene matches: 10. This CDR3 is built from 16 residues. The CDR3 sequence: CASSLEASGSGDTQYF. The CDR3 region has the DNA TGTGCCAGCAGCCTCGAGGCTAGCGGGAGCGGAGATACGCAGTATTTT. The variable domain in full, completed from reference TRBV5-6 and TRBJ2-3, reads DAGVTQSPTHLIKTRGQQVTLRCSPKSGHDTVSWYQQALGQGPQFIFQYYEEEERQRGNFPDRFSGHQFPNYSSELNVNALLLGDSALYLCASSLEASGSGDTQYFGPGTRLTVL.